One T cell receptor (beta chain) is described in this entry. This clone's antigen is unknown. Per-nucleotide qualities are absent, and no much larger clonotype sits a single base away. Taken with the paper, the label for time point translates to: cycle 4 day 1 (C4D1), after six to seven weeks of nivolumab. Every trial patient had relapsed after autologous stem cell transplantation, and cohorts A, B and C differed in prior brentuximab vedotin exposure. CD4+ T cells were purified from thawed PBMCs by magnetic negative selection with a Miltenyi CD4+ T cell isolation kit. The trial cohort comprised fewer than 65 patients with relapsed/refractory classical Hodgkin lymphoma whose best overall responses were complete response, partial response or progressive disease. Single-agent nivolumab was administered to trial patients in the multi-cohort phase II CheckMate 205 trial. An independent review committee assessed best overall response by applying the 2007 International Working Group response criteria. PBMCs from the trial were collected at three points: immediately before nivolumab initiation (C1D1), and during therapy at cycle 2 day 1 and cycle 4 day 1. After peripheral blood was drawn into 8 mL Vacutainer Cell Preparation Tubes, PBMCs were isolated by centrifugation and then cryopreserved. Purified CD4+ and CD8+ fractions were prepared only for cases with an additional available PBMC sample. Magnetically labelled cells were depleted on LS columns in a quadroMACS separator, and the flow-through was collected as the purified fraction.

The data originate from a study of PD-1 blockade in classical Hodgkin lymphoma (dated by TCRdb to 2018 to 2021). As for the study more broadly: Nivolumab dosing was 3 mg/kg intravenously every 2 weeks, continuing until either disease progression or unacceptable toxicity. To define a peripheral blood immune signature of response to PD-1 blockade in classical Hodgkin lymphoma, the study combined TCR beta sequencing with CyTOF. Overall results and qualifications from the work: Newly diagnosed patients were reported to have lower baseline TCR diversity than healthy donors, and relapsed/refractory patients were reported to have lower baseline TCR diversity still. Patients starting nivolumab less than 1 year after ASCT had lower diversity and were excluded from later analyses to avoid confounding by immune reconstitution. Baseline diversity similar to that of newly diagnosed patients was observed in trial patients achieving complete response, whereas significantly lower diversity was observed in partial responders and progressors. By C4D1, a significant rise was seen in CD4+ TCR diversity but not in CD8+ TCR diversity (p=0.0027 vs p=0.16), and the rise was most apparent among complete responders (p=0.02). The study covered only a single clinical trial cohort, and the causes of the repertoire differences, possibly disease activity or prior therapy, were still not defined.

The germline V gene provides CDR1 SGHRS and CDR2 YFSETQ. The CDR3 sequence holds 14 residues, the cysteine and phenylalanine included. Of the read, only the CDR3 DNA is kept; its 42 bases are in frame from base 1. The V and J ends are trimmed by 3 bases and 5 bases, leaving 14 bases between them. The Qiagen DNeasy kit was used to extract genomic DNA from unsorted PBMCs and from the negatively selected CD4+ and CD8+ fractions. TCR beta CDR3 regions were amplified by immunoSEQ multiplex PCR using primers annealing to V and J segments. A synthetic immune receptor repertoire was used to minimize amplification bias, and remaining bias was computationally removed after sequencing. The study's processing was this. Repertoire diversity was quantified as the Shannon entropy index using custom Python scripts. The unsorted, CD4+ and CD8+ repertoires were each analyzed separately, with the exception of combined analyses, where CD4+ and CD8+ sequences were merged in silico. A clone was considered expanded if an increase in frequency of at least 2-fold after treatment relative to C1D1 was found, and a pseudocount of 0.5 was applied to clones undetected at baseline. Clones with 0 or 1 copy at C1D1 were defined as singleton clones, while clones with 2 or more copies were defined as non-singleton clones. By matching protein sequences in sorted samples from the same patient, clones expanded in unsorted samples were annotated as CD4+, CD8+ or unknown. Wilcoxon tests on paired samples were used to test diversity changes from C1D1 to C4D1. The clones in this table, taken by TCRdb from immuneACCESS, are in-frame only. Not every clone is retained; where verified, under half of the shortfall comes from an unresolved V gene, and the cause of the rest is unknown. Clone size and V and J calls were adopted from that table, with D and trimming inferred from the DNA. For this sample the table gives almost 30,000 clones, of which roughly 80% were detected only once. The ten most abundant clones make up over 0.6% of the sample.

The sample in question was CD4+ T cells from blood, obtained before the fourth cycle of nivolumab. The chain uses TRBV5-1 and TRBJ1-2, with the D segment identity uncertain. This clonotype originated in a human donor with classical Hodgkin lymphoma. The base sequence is TGCGCCAGCAGCTCCCATCTCCTGGGGTATGGCTACACCTTC. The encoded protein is CASSSHLLGYGYTF.